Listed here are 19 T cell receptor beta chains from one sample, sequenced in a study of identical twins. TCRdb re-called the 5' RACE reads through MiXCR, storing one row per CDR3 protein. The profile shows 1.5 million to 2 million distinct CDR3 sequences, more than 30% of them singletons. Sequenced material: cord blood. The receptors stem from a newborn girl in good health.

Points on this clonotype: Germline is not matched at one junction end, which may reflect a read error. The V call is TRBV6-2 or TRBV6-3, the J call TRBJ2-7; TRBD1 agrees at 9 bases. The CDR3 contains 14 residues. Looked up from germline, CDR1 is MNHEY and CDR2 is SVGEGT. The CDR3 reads CVSSPGQGTYEQYF. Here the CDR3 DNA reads TGTGTCAGCAGTCCGGGACAGGGAACCTACGAGCAGTACTTC.

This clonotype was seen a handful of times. The CDR3 DNA sequence: TGTGCCAGCAGCCAGGGACAGGGCTTCTATGGCTACACCTTC. This gives the protein CASSQGQGFYGYTF. The chain couples TRBV6-1 to TRBJ1-2; TRBD1 aligns across 9 bases. J gave up 4 bases and V 6 bases, and 6 bases lay outside the gene matches. The CDR3 covers 14 residues. From germline, CDR1 is MNHNS and CDR2 SASEGT.

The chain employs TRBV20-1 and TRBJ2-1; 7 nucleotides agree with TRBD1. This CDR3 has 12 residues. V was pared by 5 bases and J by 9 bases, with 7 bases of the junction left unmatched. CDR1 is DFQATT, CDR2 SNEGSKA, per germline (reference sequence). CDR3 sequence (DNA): TGCAGTGCTCAGACGACAGGGTTTGAGCAGTTCTTC. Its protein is CSAQTTGFEQFF.

The CDR3 here is CASSKETPLQTGRGTDTQYF. CDR3 nucleotides: TGTGCCAGCAGCAAAGAAACCCCGCTCCAGACAGGGAGGGGCACAGATACGCAGTATTTT. The chain couples TRBV21-1 to TRBJ2-3; the table's D call TRBD1 went unverified against the DNA. TRBV21-1 is assigned pseudogene status. This CDR3 is 20 amino acids long.

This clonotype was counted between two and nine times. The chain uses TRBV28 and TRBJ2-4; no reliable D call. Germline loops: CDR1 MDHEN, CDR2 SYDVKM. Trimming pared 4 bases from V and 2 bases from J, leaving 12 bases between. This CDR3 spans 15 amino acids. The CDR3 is CASSYLGLSKNIQYF. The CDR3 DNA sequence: TGTGCCAGCAGTTACCTAGGGCTCTCCAAAAACATTCAGTACTTC.

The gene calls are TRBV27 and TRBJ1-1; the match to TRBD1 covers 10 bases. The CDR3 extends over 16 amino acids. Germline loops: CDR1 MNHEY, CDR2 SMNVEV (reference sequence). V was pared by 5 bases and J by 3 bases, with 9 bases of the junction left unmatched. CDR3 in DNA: TGTGCCAGCAGTCCTCGGACAGGGGGGTATTACACTGAAGCTTTCTTT. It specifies CASSPRTGGYYTEAFF.

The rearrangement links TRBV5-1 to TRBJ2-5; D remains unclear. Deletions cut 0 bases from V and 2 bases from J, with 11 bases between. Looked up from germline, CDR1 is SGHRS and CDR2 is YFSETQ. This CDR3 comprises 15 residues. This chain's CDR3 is CASSLGPPLQETQYF. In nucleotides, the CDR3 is TGCGCCAGCAGCTTGGGCCCCCCATTACAAGAGACCCAGTACTTC.

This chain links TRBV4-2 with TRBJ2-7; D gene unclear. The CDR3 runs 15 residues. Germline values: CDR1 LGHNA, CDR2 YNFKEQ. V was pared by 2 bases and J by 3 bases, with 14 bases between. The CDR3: CASSQSFRGDYEQYF. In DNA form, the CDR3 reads TGTGCCAGCAGCCAAAGCTTTCGAGGTGACTACGAGCAGTACTTC.

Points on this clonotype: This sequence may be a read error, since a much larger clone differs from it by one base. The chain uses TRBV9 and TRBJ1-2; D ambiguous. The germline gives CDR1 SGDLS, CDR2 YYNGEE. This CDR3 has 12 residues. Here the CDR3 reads CAGSVGHDGYTF. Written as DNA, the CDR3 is TGTGCCGGCAGCGTAGGGCACGATGGCTACACCTTC.

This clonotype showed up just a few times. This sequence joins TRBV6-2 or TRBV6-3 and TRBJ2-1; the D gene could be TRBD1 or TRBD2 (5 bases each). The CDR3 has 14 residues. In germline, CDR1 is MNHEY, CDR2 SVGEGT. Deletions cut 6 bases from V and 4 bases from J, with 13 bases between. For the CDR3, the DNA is TGTGCCAGCAGACCCCGGGACCGATACAATGAGCAGTTCTTC. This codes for CASRPRDRYNEQFF.

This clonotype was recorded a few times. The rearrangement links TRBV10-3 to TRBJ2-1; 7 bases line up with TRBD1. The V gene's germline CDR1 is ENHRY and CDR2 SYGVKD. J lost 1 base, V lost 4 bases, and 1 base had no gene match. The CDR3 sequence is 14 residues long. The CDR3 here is CAISGGQSYNEQFF. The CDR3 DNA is TGTGCCATCAGTGGGGGACAGTCCTACAATGAGCAGTTCTTC.

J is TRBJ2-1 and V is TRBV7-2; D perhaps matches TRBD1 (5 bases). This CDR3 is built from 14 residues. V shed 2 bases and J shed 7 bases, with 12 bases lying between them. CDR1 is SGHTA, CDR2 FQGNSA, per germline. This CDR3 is CASSLLARANEQFF. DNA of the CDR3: TGTGCCAGCAGCTTATTGGCCAGGGCAAATGAGCAGTTCTTC. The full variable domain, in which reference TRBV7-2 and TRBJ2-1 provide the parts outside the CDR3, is GAGVSQSPSNKVTEKGKDVELRCDPISGHTALYWYRQSLGQGLEFLIYFQGNSAPDKSGLPSDRFSAERTGGSVSTLTIQRTQQEDSAVYLCASSLLARANEQFFGPGTRLTVL.

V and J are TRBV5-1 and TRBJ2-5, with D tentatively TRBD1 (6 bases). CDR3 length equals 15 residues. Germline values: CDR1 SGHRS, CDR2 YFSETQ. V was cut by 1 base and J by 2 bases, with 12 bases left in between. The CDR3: CASSLIRGLQETQYF. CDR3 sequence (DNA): TGCGCCAGCAGCTTGATAAGGGGGTTACAAGAGACCCAGTACTTC.

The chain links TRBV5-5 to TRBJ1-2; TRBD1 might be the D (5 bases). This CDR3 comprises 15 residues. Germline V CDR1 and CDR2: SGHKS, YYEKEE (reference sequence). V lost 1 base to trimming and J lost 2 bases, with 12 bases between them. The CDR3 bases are TGTGCCAGCAGCTTGCATGCGACAGAGAACTATGGCTACACCTTC. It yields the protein CASSLHATENYGYTF. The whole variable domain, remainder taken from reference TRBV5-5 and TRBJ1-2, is DAGVTQSPTHLIKTRGQQVTLRCSPISGHKSVSWYQQVLGQGPQFIFQYYEKEERGRGNFPDRFSARQFPNYSSELNVNALLLGDSALYLCASSLHATENYGYTFGSGTRLTVV.

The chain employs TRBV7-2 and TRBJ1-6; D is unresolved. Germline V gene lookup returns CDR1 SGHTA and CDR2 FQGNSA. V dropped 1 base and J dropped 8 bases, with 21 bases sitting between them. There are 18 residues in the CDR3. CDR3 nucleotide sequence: TGTGCCAGCAGCTTAGACTTTTTGCAGGCCGGCCATCATTCACCCCTCCACTTT. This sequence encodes CASSLDFLQAGHHSPLHF.

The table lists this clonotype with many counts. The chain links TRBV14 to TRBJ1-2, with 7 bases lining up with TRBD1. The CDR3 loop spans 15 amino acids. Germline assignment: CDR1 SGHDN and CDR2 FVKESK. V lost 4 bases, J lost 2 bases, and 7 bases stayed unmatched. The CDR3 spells CASSRPTGTNYGYTF. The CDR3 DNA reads TGTGCCAGCAGCCGCCCGACAGGGACAAACTATGGCTACACCTTC. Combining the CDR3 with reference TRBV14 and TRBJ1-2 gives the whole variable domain EAGVTQFPSHSVIEKGQTVTLRCDPISGHDNLYWYRRVMGKEIKFLLHFVKESKQDESGMPNNRFLAERTGGTYSTLKVQPAELEDSGVYFCASSRPTGTNYGYTFGSGTRLTVV.

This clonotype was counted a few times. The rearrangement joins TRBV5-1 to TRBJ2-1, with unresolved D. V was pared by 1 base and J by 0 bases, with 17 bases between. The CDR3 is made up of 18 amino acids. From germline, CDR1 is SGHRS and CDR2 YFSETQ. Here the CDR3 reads CASSLRRTDTSSYNEQFF. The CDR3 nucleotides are TGCGCCAGCAGCTTGAGACGTACAGACACCTCCTCCTACAATGAGCAGTTCTTC. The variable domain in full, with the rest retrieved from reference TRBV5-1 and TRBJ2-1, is KAGVTQTPRYLIKTRGQQVTLSCSPISGHRSVSWYQQTPGQGLQFLFEYFSETQRNKGNFPGRFSGRQFSNSRSEMNVSTLELGDSALYLCASSLRRTDTSSYNEQFFGPGTRLTVL.

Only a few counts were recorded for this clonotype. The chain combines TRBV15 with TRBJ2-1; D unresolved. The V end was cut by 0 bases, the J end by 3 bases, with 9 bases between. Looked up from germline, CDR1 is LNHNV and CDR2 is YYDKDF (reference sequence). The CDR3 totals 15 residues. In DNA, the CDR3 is TGTGCCACCAGCAGAGATTATCGTGACTACAATGAGCAGTTCTTC. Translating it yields CATSRDYRDYNEQFF.

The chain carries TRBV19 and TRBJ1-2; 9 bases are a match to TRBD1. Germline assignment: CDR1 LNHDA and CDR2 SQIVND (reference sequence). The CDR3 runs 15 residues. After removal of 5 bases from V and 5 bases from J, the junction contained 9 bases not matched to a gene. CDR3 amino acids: CASSPTGGEVYGYTF. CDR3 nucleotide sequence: TGTGCCAGTAGTCCTACAGGGGGCGAAGTATATGGCTACACCTTC. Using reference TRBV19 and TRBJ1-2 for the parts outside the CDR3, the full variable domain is DGGITQSPKYLFRKEGQNVTLSCEQNLNHDAMYWYRQDPGQGLRLIYYSQIVNDFQKGDIAEGYSVSREKKESFPLTVTSAQKNPTAFYLCASSPTGGEVYGYTFGSGTRLTVV.